The 29 T cell receptor beta chains below all came from one sample that was sequenced in a study of T cell repertoires in cytomegalovirus infection. Each CDR3 protein is one row after TCRdb ran MiXCR on the reads. This repertoire shows 560,000 or so distinct CDR3 sequences, approximately 15% found once; its top ten account for about 24%. The sequenced sample consisted of CD8+ T cells from PBMCs. The source is a human donor in good health (CMV status not recorded). Some clones in this sample may be carry-over from other donors' samples.

This clonotype was recorded at least ten times. The chain couples TRBV28 to TRBJ2-1; perhaps TRBD2 as D (5 bases). Germline V gives CDR1 MDHEN, CDR2 SYDVKM. Trimming cost V 8 bases and J 3 bases, with 20 bases left between them. The CDR3 is 16 residues long. The CDR3 nucleotides are TGTGCCAGCCTACCTCCCGGGGTAGCGAGCTACAATGAGCAGTTCTTC. The encoded protein is CASLPPGVASYNEQFF.

This clonotype was observed at least ten times. V and J are TRBV7-3 and TRBJ2-2; tentative D call: TRBD1 (6 bases). V lost 6 bases, J lost 0 bases, and 11 bases lay in between. Germline V CDR1 and CDR2: SGHTA, FQGTGA. CDR3 size: 15 residues. CDR3 protein: CASRLTGANTGELFF. The CDR3 bases are TGTGCCAGCAGACTGACAGGAGCGAACACCGGGGAGCTGTTTTTT.

This clonotype came up a few times. The chain couples TRBV27 to TRBJ2-1; tentative D call: TRBD2 (6 bases). The CDR3 totals 17 residues. Trimming pared 6 bases from V and 0 bases from J, leaving 18 bases between. The V gene's germline CDR1 is MNHEY and CDR2 SMNVEV (reference sequence). The CDR3 region is CASSRTGLLSSYNEQFF. CDR3 coding DNA: TGTGCCAGCAGCCGTACGGGACTTCTAAGCTCCTACAATGAGCAGTTCTTC.

Many counts were recorded for this clonotype. The CDR3 region is CASSLTGQGAAGANVLTF. The CDR3 nucleotides are TGTGCCAGCAGCTTAACGGGACAGGGGGCTGCTGGGGCCAACGTCCTGACTTTC. The J gene is TRBJ2-6, the V gene TRBV7-3; TRBD1 matches 12 bases. CDR1 and CDR2 from the germline V gene are SGHTA and FQGTGA. The V and J ends lost 0 bases and 2 bases, in that order; junction bases with no gene match: 2. This CDR3 spans 18 amino acids.

The table lists this clonotype with a few counts. The rearrangement links TRBV29-1 to TRBJ2-2; tentative D call: TRBD1 (5 bases). Germline CDR1 SQVTM, CDR2 ANQGSEA. V shed 2 bases and J shed 9 bases, with 13 bases lying between them. The CDR3 is 13 residues long. DNA of the CDR3: TGCAGCGTTGAATGGGGCGCTGGACGGGAGCTGTTTTTT. Translation: CSVEWGAGRELFF.

About this clonotype itself: A much larger clone lies one base from this, so it may be a read error. This chain connects TRBV10-3 to TRBJ2-3; 10 nucleotides line up with TRBD2. Germline assignment: CDR1 ENHRY and CDR2 SYGVKD. The CDR3 runs to 18 residues. The CDR3 DNA sequence: TGTCCCATCAGTGAGGAACTAGCGGGGCGCACTAGCACAGATACGCAGTATTTT. This gives the protein CPISEELAGRTSTDTQYF.

This clonotype was picked up a small number of times. V gene TRBV19 combines with J gene TRBJ2-3, with 7 bases identical to TRBD2. V was clipped by 10 bases and J by 0 bases; unmatched bases: 13. CDR1 and CDR2 from the germline V gene are LNHDA and SQIVND (reference sequence). CDR3 length: 16 amino acids. This CDR3 reads CATTSDPNYSTDTQYF. Written as DNA, the CDR3 is TGTGCCACCACTAGCGACCCCAATTATAGCACAGATACGCAGTATTTT. Full variable domain (missing parts from reference TRBV19 and TRBJ2-3): DGGITQSPKYLFRKEGQNVTLSCEQNLNHDAMYWYRQDPGQGLRLIYYSQIVNDFQKGDIAEGYSVSREKKESFPLTVTSAQKNPTAFYLCATTSDPNYSTDTQYFGPGTRLTVL.

This clonotype was seen repeatedly, ten times or more. V gene TRBV12-3 or TRBV12-4 combines with J gene TRBJ2-7; 8 nucleotides line up with TRBD1. J lost 5 bases, V lost 4 bases, and 10 bases had no gene match. The CDR3 totals 15 residues. The CDR3 loop is CASSSPLTGEDEQYF. CDR3 DNA sequence: TGTGCCAGCAGTTCACCCCTGACAGGGGAGGACGAGCAGTACTTC.

This clonotype was seen repeatedly, ten times or more. CDR3 DNA sequence: TGTGCCAGCAGCCAAGTGGCAGGTGGAGGCTACACCTTC. Translating gives CASSQVAGGGYTF. The V gene is TRBV7-8, the J gene TRBJ1-2; D is unclear. V gave up 5 bases and J gave up 8 bases, with 15 bases separating them. The CDR3 sequence is 13 residues long. In germline, CDR1 is SGHVS, CDR2 FQNEAQ.

V usage is TRBV6-6 and J usage is TRBJ2-3; weak D call: TRBD1 (5 bases). Trimming pared 0 bases from V and 4 bases from J, leaving 17 bases between. This CDR3 contains 17 residues. CDR1 is MNHNY and CDR2 is SVGAGI in the germline V gene (reference sequence). The CDR3 loop is CASSYSSRDPGPDTQYF. CDR3 DNA sequence: TGTGCCAGCAGTTACTCGAGTCGCGACCCAGGGCCAGATACGCAGTATTTT.

There are many counts of this clonotype. The chain is built from TRBV7-9 and TRBJ2-5; 9 bases line up with TRBD1. CDR1 is SEHNR, CDR2 FQNEAQ, per germline (reference sequence). The V gene end was trimmed by 5 bases and the J gene end by 5 bases; junction bases not matched to a gene: 9. The CDR3 totals 15 residues. The CDR3 DNA reads TGTGCCAGCAGCGTAATGGACAGGGGAGGGGAGACCCAGTACTTC. Translation gives CASSVMDRGGETQYF.

A single count supports this clonotype. One junction end does not reproduce the germline sequence, and a read error may be involved. The J gene is TRBJ1-5, the V gene TRBV18, with 8 bases aligning to TRBD1. The CDR3 has 16 residues. Germline CDR1 is KGHSH and CDR2 is LQKENI. The CDR3 here is CAGSPWDRKNQQPQHF. CDR3 bases: TGTGCCGGCTCACCCTGGGACAGGAAGAACCAGCAGCCCCAGCATTTT. The entire variable domain, with the rest obtained from reference TRBV18 and TRBJ1-5, is as follows: NAGVMQNPRHLVRRRGQEARLRCSPMKGHSHVYWYRQLPEEGLKFMVYLQKENIIDESGMPKERFSAEFPKEGPSILRIQQVVRGDSAAYFCAGSPWDRKNQQPQHFGDGTRLSIL.

The chain has TRBV4-1 and TRBJ2-7, with unresolved D. The V gene's germline CDR1 is MGHRA and CDR2 YSYEKL. Trimming pared 6 bases from V and 2 bases from J, leaving 14 bases between. The CDR3 extends over 14 amino acids. The CDR3 nucleotides read TGCGCCAGCAGTCCAGACCCTGAAACCTACGAGCAGTACTTC. Protein sequence: CASSPDPETYEQYF.

This clonotype was counted between two and nine times. V and J are TRBV19 and TRBJ1-2, with D perhaps TRBD1 (6 bases). Deletions cut 6 bases from V and 8 bases from J, with 16 bases between. Germline V gene data show CDR1 as LNHDA and CDR2 as SQIVND (reference sequence). The CDR3 runs to 13 residues. CDR3 DNA: TGTGCCAGTAGAAACAGGGCCCGTGAGGGCTACACCTTC. It specifies CASRNRAREGYTF. Full variable domain (missing parts from reference TRBV19 and TRBJ1-2): DGGITQSPKYLFRKEGQNVTLSCEQNLNHDAMYWYRQDPGQGLRLIYYSQIVNDFQKGDIAEGYSVSREKKESFPLTVTSAQKNPTAFYLCASRNRAREGYTFGSGTRLTVV.

This clonotype was detected many times. The rearrangement links TRBV28 to TRBJ1-5, with a possible D match to TRBD1 (5 bases). This CDR3 has 17 residues. V was shortened by 6 bases and J by 3 bases, with 21 bases between the two germline ends. Germline V gene data show CDR1 as MDHEN and CDR2 as SYDVKM. CDR3 region: CASSHRWIGVTNQPQHF. Written as DNA, the CDR3 is TGTGCCAGCAGCCACAGGTGGATAGGGGTGACCAATCAGCCCCAGCATTTT.

This clonotype was observed many times. This chain connects TRBV7-6 to TRBJ1-2, with D possibly matching TRBD1 (5 bases). There are 13 residues in the CDR3. V was clipped by 0 bases and J by 8 bases, with 10 bases between them. The germline V gene encodes CDR1 SGHVS and CDR2 FNYEAQ. The CDR3 bases are TGTGCCAGCAGCTTAGCGTGGGGGTTCGGCTACACCTTC. Amino acids: CASSLAWGFGYTF.

By frequency in the sample, this clonotype is medium-sized. The rearrangement joins TRBV27 to TRBJ2-3; 11 bases agree with TRBD2. V trimming: 0 bases; J trimming: 0 bases; junction bases outside the gene matches: 11. This CDR3 comprises 20 residues. The germline gives CDR1 MNHEY, CDR2 SMNVEV (reference sequence). DNA of the CDR3: TGTGCCAGCAGTTTATCGAGTGTCCTAGCGGGAGGCCTTAGCACAGATACGCAGTATTTT. It codes for CASSLSSVLAGGLSTDTQYF.

The V gene is TRBV28, the J gene TRBJ2-7; TRBD2 matches at 11 bases. The CDR3 covers 14 residues. Germline V gene lookup returns CDR1 MDHEN and CDR2 SYDVKM. The ends lost 7 bases at V and 6 bases at J; junction bases unmatched: 8. CDR3 region: CASTLLAGELEQYF. In DNA form, the CDR3 reads TGTGCCAGCACCTTACTAGCGGGAGAACTCGAGCAGTACTTC.

CDR3 loop: CSAPRPSGVDLVTQYF. CDR3 coding DNA: TGCAGTGCTCCCCGTCCTAGCGGGGTGGATCTCGTTACGCAGTATTTT. This chain joins TRBV20-1 and TRBJ2-3; 9 bases are a match to TRBD2. From germline, CDR1 is DFQATT and CDR2 SNEGSKA (reference sequence). With 5 bases clipped from V and 8 bases from J, the junction kept 17 bases outside the gene matches. The CDR3 has 16 residues.

This clonotype was detected many times. V is TRBV11-2 and J is TRBJ2-5; TRBD2 is a possible D gene (6 bases). Germline-derived CDR1 and CDR2 are SGHAT and FQNNGV. With 5 bases removed from V and 0 bases from J, the gap between germline ends came to 16 bases. The CDR3 has 16 residues. As DNA, the CDR3 is TGTGCCAGCAGCGCCCCGGGACTCGAAAACCAAGAGACCCAGTACTTC. Residues: CASSAPGLENQETQYF.

This clonotype was counted ten times or more. The rearrangement links TRBV5-4 to TRBJ2-5, with D uncertain. Germline V gives CDR1 SGHNT, CDR2 YYREEE (reference sequence). CDR3 length equals 14 residues. Trimming stripped 0 bases from V and 4 bases from J, with 10 bases between. The CDR3 is CASSLDILGETQYF. The CDR3 DNA sequence: TGTGCCAGCAGCTTGGATATCCTCGGAGAGACCCAGTACTTC.

This clonotype was recorded many times. This chain joins TRBV7-2 and TRBJ1-1; D perhaps matches TRBD1 (6 bases). V lost 5 bases to trimming and J lost 0 bases, with 10 bases between them. This CDR3 comprises 14 residues. The germline V gene has CDR1 SGHTA and CDR2 FQGNSA. Here the CDR3 reads CASSGGWVNTEAFF. CDR3 nucleotides: TGTGCCAGCAGCGGGGGCTGGGTGAACACTGAAGCTTTCTTT.

This clonotype was seen ten or more times. This chain links TRBV11-2 with TRBJ1-2; 7 bases map to TRBD1. V shed 4 bases and J 8 bases; nucleotides not matched to a gene: 7. Germline V CDR1 and CDR2: SGHAT, FQNNGV. CDR3 size: 13 residues. This CDR3 reads CASSSRQGTGYTF. The CDR3, as DNA: TGTGCCAGCAGCTCCCGACAGGGTACCGGCTACACCTTC.

This clonotype turned up a few times. V and J are TRBV2 and TRBJ2-1; 7 bases agree with TRBD2. Germline assignment: CDR1 SNHLY and CDR2 FYNNEI. Trimming cost V 2 bases and J 3 bases; bases outside gene matches: 1. The CDR3 consists of 14 residues. For the CDR3, the DNA is TGTGCCAGCAGTGAACCTAGCGGCTACAATGAGCAGTTCTTC. As protein: CASSEPSGYNEQFF.

The chain recombines TRBV14 with TRBJ2-7, with 8 bases matching TRBD2. The V gene end was trimmed by 1 base and the J gene end by 3 bases; junction bases not matched to a gene: 11. Germline lookup yields CDR1 SGHDN and CDR2 FVKESK. This CDR3 has 17 residues. The CDR3 DNA sequence: TGTGCCAGCAGCCAAGGCGGGGGGCCAAGCAATCTCTACGAGCAGTACTTC. Protein product: CASSQGGGPSNLYEQYF.

This clonotype was seen repeatedly, ten times or more. The CDR3 DNA sequence: TGTGCCAGCAGTTCCCGGAGCGGGGGAGAAAGAGAGACCCAGTACTTC. Its translation: CASSSRSGGERETQYF. The chain carries TRBV7-9 and TRBJ2-5; 8 bases map to TRBD2. CDR3 length: 16 residues. Unmatched junction bases numbered 13, after V lost 6 bases and J lost 4 bases. CDR1 SEHNR and CDR2 FQNEAQ come from the germline V gene (reference sequence).

This clonotype showed up just once. The chain combines TRBV2 with TRBJ1-1, with D possibly being TRBD1 (6 bases). The CDR3 is 13 amino acids. CDR1 and CDR2 from the germline V gene are SNHLY and FYNNEI. The V end lost 10 bases, the J end lost 0 bases, and 12 bases lay between the germline ends. The CDR3 is CATPRGMNTEAFF. CDR3 sequence (DNA): TGTGCCACCCCCAGGGGCATGAACACTGAAGCTTTCTTT.

This clonotype was seen only a few times. This rearrangement joins TRBV4-2 to TRBJ1-5; no clear D gene. There are 17 residues in the CDR3. The V end was cut by 0 bases, the J end by 6 bases, with 18 bases between. The germline V gene has CDR1 LGHNA and CDR2 YNFKEQ. Written as DNA, the CDR3 is TGTGCCAGCAGCCAAGATCGGGCGCTGTCTTCTTCTCAGCCCCAGCATTTT. Its protein product is CASSQDRALSSSQPQHF.

The sample holds many counts of this clonotype. The CDR3 protein is CAISSEYPAYGYTF. The CDR3 coding sequence is TGTGCCATCAGTTCGGAGTATCCCGCCTATGGCTACACCTTC. This chain links TRBV10-3 with TRBJ1-2; D is uncertain. From germline, CDR1 is ENHRY and CDR2 SYGVKD. Trimming took 5 bases from V and 4 from J, leaving 14 bases between them. This CDR3 has 14 amino acids.